The text below deals with one T cell receptor beta chain. The record originates from a study of CD8 T cells in Susac syndrome. CDR3 length equals 13 residues. Germline V gene data show CDR1 as DFQATT and CDR2 as SNEGSKA (reference sequence). The ends were cut back, 8 bases at V and 5 bases at J, with 17 bases in the middle. Random hexamers primed reverse transcription of 0.5 to 1 ug RNA. One entry per CDR3 protein, called by TCRdb with MiXCR from the immunoSEQ multiplex PCR reads. The data show about 130,000 distinct CDR3 sequences, around 94% seen once. The receptor was isolated from a human donor in good health. Specimen: CD4+ T cells from PBMCs. This chain connects TRBV20-1 to TRBJ2-3; D may be TRBD2 (6 bases). CDR3 DNA: TGCAGTCTGGCGGCTAGCGTAAGAGATACGCAGTATTTT. Protein product: CSLAASVRDTQYF.